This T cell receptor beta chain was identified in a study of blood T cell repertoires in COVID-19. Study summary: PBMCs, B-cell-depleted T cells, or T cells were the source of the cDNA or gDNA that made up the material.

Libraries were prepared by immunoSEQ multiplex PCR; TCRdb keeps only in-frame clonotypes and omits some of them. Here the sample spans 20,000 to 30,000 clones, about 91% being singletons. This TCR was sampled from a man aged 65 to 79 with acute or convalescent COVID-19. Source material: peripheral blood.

The chain's CDR3 is CAGKRGSREQFF. The CDR3 nucleotides read TGTGCCGGAAAGCGGGGGTCACGCGAGCAGTTCTTC. The chain has TRBV19 and TRBJ2-1; 8 bases agree with TRBD2. There are 12 residues in the CDR3. V shed 11 bases and J 10 bases; nucleotides not matched to a gene: 10. Germline CDR1 is LNHDA and CDR2 is SQIVND (reference sequence).